The sequence of this T cell receptor (beta chain) was determined in a study of T-cell reconstitution after alpha-beta-depleted transplantation in children. Germline V gene lookup returns CDR1 MGHRA and CDR2 YSYEKL. The CDR3 extends over 15 amino acids. With V trimmed by 1 base and J by 3 bases, 4 bases remained unmatched. This clonotype was seen only a few times. Unique molecular identifiers were incorporated during preparation of the TCRbeta library. MiXCR was run by TCRdb on the PCR reads, yielding one entry per CDR3 protein. This table has about a million distinct CDR3 sequences, about 29% appearing once.

The chain carries TRBV4-1 and TRBJ1-1; 8 bases are shared with TRBD1. This TCR derives from a boy younger than two who had a stem cell transplant for SCID, so the T cells may come from the graft donor. The source was PBMCs, mostly from graft donor cells, collected 360 days after TCRalphabeta/CD19-depleted stem cell transplant. The DNA for the CDR3 is TGCGCCAGCAGCCAAGGAGACAGGGGACACACTGAAGCTTTCTTT. It codes for CASSQGDRGHTEAFF.